These 14 T cell receptor beta chains came from one sample sequenced in a study of blood T cell repertoires in COVID-19. The protocol was immunoSEQ multiplex PCR, while the TCRdb copy is restricted to in-frame clones and leaves out a portion. The sample has about 190,000 clones, approximately 90% seen once. The sequencing input was peripheral blood. These receptor sequences come from a human donor in a cohort sampled during active COVID-19.

A note on this clone: Its ends do not fully match the called genes, so a read error is possible. The rearrangement uses TRBV19 and TRBJ2-5; perhaps TRBD1 as D (6 bases). The V gene's germline CDR1 is LNHDA and CDR2 SQIVND (reference sequence). This CDR3 region has 13 residues. CDR3 nucleotides: TGTGCCAGTAGTATAGGGGGACAAGGGACCCAGTACTTC. Translation: CASSIGGQGTQYF.

The chain has TRBV5-1 and TRBJ2-2; no definite D call. Trimming removed 2 bases at V and 2 bases at J, with 10 bases between. Germline V lookup: CDR1 SGHRS, CDR2 YFSETQ. The CDR3 runs 15 residues. The chain's CDR3 is CASSFGYGNTGELFF. In nucleotides, the CDR3 is TGCGCCAGCAGCTTCGGGTACGGAAACACCGGGGAGCTGTTTTTT.

V is TRBV28 and J is TRBJ1-5; no firm D call. This CDR3 has 14 amino acids. The ends were cut back, 3 bases at V and 2 bases at J, with 8 bases in the middle. Looked up from germline, CDR1 is MDHEN and CDR2 is SYDVKM. The DNA for the CDR3 is TGTGCCAGCAGTTTTGTGGCAGGCAATCAGCCCCAGCATTTT. Encoded protein: CASSFVAGNQPQHF.

The CDR3 sequence: CASSELGGEQYF. The CDR3 region has the DNA TGTGCCAGCAGTGAATTGGGAGGCGAGCAGTACTTC. The rearrangement links TRBV2 to TRBJ2-7; D might be TRBD2 (6 bases). The length of the CDR3 is 12 residues. V lost 2 bases and J lost 6, with 8 bases in between. Per the germline V gene, CDR1 is SNHLY and CDR2 is FYNNEI. The complete variable domain, with remaining parts taken from reference TRBV2 and TRBJ2-7, reads EPEVTQTPSHQVTQMGQEVILRCVPISNHLYFYWYRQILGQKVEFLVSFYNNEISEKSEIFDDQFSVERPDGSNFTLKIRSTKLEDSAMYFCASSELGGEQYFGPGTRLTVT.

The V and J genes are TRBV5-4 and TRBJ1-6; 7 positions agree with TRBD1. The germline V gene has CDR1 SGHNT and CDR2 YYREEE (reference sequence). V lost 3 bases, J lost 7 bases, and 7 bases stayed unmatched. The CDR3 length is 15 residues. CDR3 nucleotide sequence: TGTGCCAGCAGCTGGACCGGGACAGAAAATTCACCCCTCCACTTT. Translation: CASSWTGTENSPLHF.

This chain joins TRBV10-3 and TRBJ2-1; TRBD1 might be the D (6 bases). The germline V and J ends were trimmed by 2 bases and 7 bases, with 12 bases remaining between them. This CDR3 is 14 amino acids long. Germline CDR1 reads ENHRY; CDR2 reads SYGVKD. The CDR3 sequence: CAISEVDRNNEQFF. The CDR3 DNA is TGTGCCATCAGTGAGGTGGACAGAAATAATGAGCAGTTCTTC.

The chain employs TRBV28 and TRBJ2-1, with 10 bases matching TRBD2. This CDR3 comprises 15 residues. The junction had 5 bases not matched to a gene; V was cut back by 4 bases and J by 5 bases. Per germline, CDR1 MDHEN and CDR2 SYDVKM. The CDR3 nucleotides read TGTGCCAGCAGTTCCCCGGGACTAGCGAACAATGAGCAGTTCTTC. It specifies CASSSPGLANNEQFF.

J is TRBJ1-5 and V is TRBV5-6; weak D call: TRBD1 (6 bases). The CDR3 is made up of 16 amino acids. Between the trimmed V and J ends, which lost 2 bases and 6 bases, there was a span of 18 bases. The germline V gene has CDR1 SGHDT and CDR2 YYEEEE. The CDR3 DNA reads TGTGCCAGCAGCTTTTCCGCAGGGGCCCCGGGTCAGCCCCAGCATTTT. Its protein product is CASSFSAGAPGQPQHF.

The chain combines TRBV13 with TRBJ2-7; tentatively, D is TRBD2 (6 bases). CDR3 size: 12 residues. Between the trimmed V and J ends, which lost 4 bases and 2 bases, there was a span of 6 bases. Germline-derived CDR1 and CDR2 are PRHDT and FYEKMQ (reference sequence). The CDR3 spells CASSWGAYEQYF. As DNA, the CDR3 is TGTGCCAGCAGCTGGGGGGCCTACGAGCAGTACTTC. The full variable domain, rest sourced from reference TRBV13 and TRBJ2-7, is AAGVIQSPRHLIKEKRETATLKCYPIPRHDTVYWYQQGPGQDPQFLISFYEKMQSDKGSIPDRFSAQQFSDYHSELNMSSLELGDSALYFCASSWGAYEQYFGPGTRLTVT.

The chain combines TRBV7-2 with TRBJ2-1; a weak D match, TRBD1 (6 bases). Germline V gene lookup returns CDR1 SGHTA and CDR2 FQGNSA. Trimming shortened V by 3 bases and J by 4 bases, and 16 bases separated the two germline ends. The CDR3 is 16 amino acids. In DNA form, the CDR3 reads TGTGCCAGCAGCTTGACAGGCGCCAAGCATTACAATGAGCAGTTCTTC. This gives the protein CASSLTGAKHYNEQFF.

The chain recombines TRBV7-2 with TRBJ1-1, with a weak D call TRBD1 (5 bases). Germline values: CDR1 SGHTA, CDR2 FQGNSA. Between the trimmed V and J ends, which lost 2 bases and 1 base, there was a span of 11 bases. The CDR3 consists of 15 residues. The CDR3 DNA reads TGTGCCAGCAGCTTATATGGGGCGCCGAACACTGAAGCTTTCTTT. Its protein product is CASSLYGAPNTEAFF.

The chain combines TRBV27 with TRBJ2-3; 9 bases match TRBD2. Germline-derived CDR1 and CDR2 are MNHEY and SMNVEV (reference sequence). Trimming at V came to 7 bases and at J to 7 bases, leaving 6 bases not matched to a gene. This CDR3 comprises 13 residues. CDR3 DNA sequence: TGTGCCAGCACTACGGGACTAGCCCATACGCAGTATTTT. It specifies CASTTGLAHTQYF.

This clone was seen more than once but under ten times. The V call is TRBV6-5, the J call TRBJ1-4, with D possibly matching TRBD1 (6 bases). The V end was cut by 6 bases, the J end by 0 bases, with 11 bases between. The CDR3 loop spans 15 amino acids. Germline V gene data show CDR1 as MNHEY and CDR2 as SVGAGI. Written as DNA, the CDR3 is TGTGCCAGCAGCTCAAACAGGGCAACTAATGAAAAACTGTTTTTT. Its protein product is CASSSNRATNEKLFF.

DNA for the CDR3: TGTGCCAGCAGCTTAGGAGTAGCGGCGGCCTCAGAGCAGTACTTC. Protein sequence: CASSLGVAAASEQYF. The chain is built from TRBV7-8 and TRBJ2-7, with D tentatively TRBD2 (6 bases). Between the trimmed V and J ends, which lost 1 base and 7 bases, there was a span of 17 bases. Germline assignment: CDR1 SGHVS and CDR2 FQNEAQ. This CDR3 region has 15 residues. Supplemented by reference TRBV7-8 and TRBJ2-7, the full variable domain reads GAGVSQSPRYKVAKRGQDVALRCDPISGHVSLFWYQQALGQGPEFLTYFQNEAQLDKSGLPSDRFFAERPEGSVSTLKIQRTQQEDSAVYLCASSLGVAAASEQYFGPGTRLTVT.